One and the same sample provided the 7 T cell receptor beta chains below, sequenced in a study of regulatory T cells in long-lasting Graves disease. Time point defined: persistent/refractory GD, antithyroid drugs over 5 years with positive TRAb. After RNA was extracted from PBMCs, the TCR library was made from it. With iRepertoire HTBI primers and Arm-PCR of CDR3 regions, TCR beta libraries were built. TCRdb re-called the multiplex PCR reads through MiXCR, storing one row per CDR3 protein. The sample carries hundreds of thousands of distinct CDR3 sequences, 20% to 25% recorded once. The starting material was peripheral blood mononuclear cells (PBMCs), obtained when the disease was refractory, from a patient treated with antithyroid drugs. The receptors come from a female donor with Graves disease.

This clonotype was seen ten or more times. This chain uses TRBV7-9 with TRBJ2-7; 14 nucleotides line up with TRBD2. Germline V lookup: CDR1 SEHNR, CDR2 FQNEAQ (reference sequence). V was pared by 4 bases and J by 6 bases, with 5 bases of the junction left unmatched. The CDR3 spans 15 residues. The CDR3 DNA follows: TGTGCCAGCAGCTACTCGGGACTAGCGGGAGTCGAGCAGTACTTC. It translates to CASSYSGLAGVEQYF.

This clonotype has only a few counts. The gene calls are TRBV7-9 and TRBJ1-2; D is ambiguous. The germline V gene has CDR1 SEHNR and CDR2 FQNEAQ (reference sequence). CDR3 size: 12 residues. Trimming took 1 base from V and 8 from J, leaving 8 bases between them. The CDR3 spells CASSLGLDGYTF. DNA for the CDR3: TGTGCCAGCAGCTTAGGTCTTGACGGCTACACCTTC.

This clonotype was detected only a few times. The chain uses TRBV5-4 and TRBJ2-5; D tentatively fits TRBD1 or TRBD2 (5 bases each). Germline V CDR1 and CDR2: SGHNT, YYREEE (reference sequence). CDR3 size: 14 residues. V lost 4 bases and J lost 5, with 15 bases in between. CDR3 bases: TGTGCCAGCAGCACCGGGACCCGAGGGGAGACCCAGTACTTC. Residues: CASSTGTRGETQYF.

CDR3 amino acids: CSAESGVQYGAFF. CDR3 nucleotide sequence: TGCAGTGCTGAGTCGGGGGTACAGTACGGGGCTTTCTTT. The genes are TRBV20-1 and TRBJ1-1, with D possibly TRBD1 on 5 matching bases. Germline CDR1 is DFQATT and CDR2 is SNEGSKA (reference sequence). This CDR3 has 13 amino acids. V was pared by 5 bases and J by 11 bases, with 21 bases between.

This clonotype was observed a few times. This rearrangement joins TRBV20-1 to TRBJ2-7, with TRBD1 as a possible D gene (5 bases). The CDR3 loop spans 14 amino acids. The germline CDR1 and CDR2 sequences are DFQATT and SNEGSKA (reference sequence). The V end was cut by 0 bases, the J end by 2 bases, with 11 bases between. The DNA for the CDR3 is TGCAGTGCTAGAGATGGGGCAGGAGCCTACGAGCAGTACTTC. Translated, it gives CSARDGAGAYEQYF.

This clonotype was counted a few times. This chain connects TRBV18 to TRBJ1-1; D is undetermined. V dropped 2 bases and J dropped 4 bases, with 11 bases sitting between them. The CDR3 spans 14 residues. Germline loops: CDR1 KGHSH, CDR2 LQKENI. The chain's CDR3 is CASSPAVVSTEAFF. The CDR3 coding sequence is TGTGCCAGCTCACCAGCTGTGGTTAGCACTGAAGCTTTCTTT.

V is TRBV10-3 and J is TRBJ2-7, with unresolved D. CDR3 length equals 14 residues. CDR1 is ENHRY and CDR2 is SYGVKD in the germline V gene. Trimming stripped 6 bases from V and 0 bases from J, with 12 bases between. Here the CDR3 DNA reads TGTGCCATCAGCGCACCTTTACTCTCCTACGAGCAGTACTTC. Translating gives CAISAPLLSYEQYF.